A selection of T cell receptor beta chains follows, all from one sample in a study of shared clonotypes between healthy human individuals. Assay used: immunoSEQ multiplex PCR; TCRdb lists only in-frame clones, some missing. Of millions of clones in the sample, approximately 93% were seen once. What was sequenced was naive CD4+ T cells from PBMCs. These receptors were collected from a man aged 18 to 29 in good health. Some clones in this sample may be carry-over from other donors' samples. Both conserved end residues are part of each CDR3. Fields, in order: J gene, clone size, V gene, D gene, CDR3 DNA, CDR3 protein. A D gene is named only where the DNA matches it firmly. Some rows have no size entry. The others give once, few or many, or a class for an expanded clone.

TRBJ2-7,once,TRBV28,-,TGTGCCAGCAGAACGGACAACTACGAGCAGTACTTC,CASRTDNYEQYF
TRBJ2-7,-,TRBV5-8,TRBD1,TGTGCCAGCAGCTTGCCTTGGGGGACAGGGGACTCCTACGAGCAGTACTTC,CASSLPWGTGDSYEQYF
TRBJ2-7,-,TRBV28,-,TGTGCCACCAATTTGAACTACGAGCAGTACTTC,CATNLNYEQYF
TRBJ2-2,-,TRBV6-5,TRBD1,TGTGCCAGCAGTTACGGACAGGGGGCTAACACCGGGGAGCTGTTTTTT,CASSYGQGANTGELFF
TRBJ1-4,-,TRBV18,-,TGTGCCAGCTCACCGGAGACAGTAGGGGAAAAACTGTTTTTT,CASSPETVGEKLFF
TRBJ2-1,-,TRBV27,-,TGTGCCAGCAGACATTACTGGGACTCAGAATACAATGAGCAGTTCTTC,CASRHYWDSEYNEQFF
TRBJ1-1,-,TRBV18,TRBD1,TGTGCCAGCTCACCACCCACAGGGGGCGGTGGCACTGAAGCTTTCTTT,CASSPPTGGGGTEAFF
TRBJ2-2,-,TRBV2,TRBD1,TGTGCCAGCAGTATGGACAGGGGCAAGGCCGGGGAGCTGTTTTTT,CASSMDRGKAGELFF
TRBJ2-5,once,TRBV2,-,TGTGCCAGCAGTGAGAGTTGGGTGGGACCCCAAGAGACCCAGTACTTC,CASSESWVGPQETQYF
TRBJ2-2,-,TRBV5-4,-,TGTGCCAGCAGCTTCGACAGGTCGAACACCGGGGAGCTGTTTTTT,CASSFDRSNTGELFF
TRBJ2-3,-,TRBV9,TRBD1,TGTGCCAGCAGCAGGCCGGGACAGCAAGCGCAGTATTTT,CASSRPGQQAQYF
TRBJ2-7,-,TRBV7-8,-,TGTGCCAGCAGCTTAGCTTTCTCCGACAGATGGACCTACGAGCAGTACTTC,CASSLAFSDRWTYEQYF
TRBJ2-5,-,TRBV18,TRBD1,TGTGCCAGCTCACGACAGACAGGGAGCCCTCAAGAGACCCAGTACTTC,CASSRQTGSPQETQYF
TRBJ1-5,-,TRBV23-1,-,TGCGCCAGCAGTCGCCACCCCGGGAACAATCAGCCCCAGCATTTT,CASSRHPGNNQPQHF
TRBJ2-3,-,TRBV5-1,-,TGCGCCAGCAGCTTACAAGGAGCTACGCAGTATTTT,CASSLQGATQYF
TRBJ2-3,-,TRBV15,TRBD2,TGTGCCACCAGCAGGACGGGAGGGAGCACAGATACGCAGTATTTT,CATSRTGGSTDTQYF
TRBJ2-3,-,TRBV7-2,-,TGTGCCAGCAGCCTTAAAGATACGCAGTATTTT,CASSLKDTQYF
TRBJ2-3,-,TRBV5-4,TRBD2,TGTGCCAGCAGCTCCACCTCAGCGGGAGGTCTGGGTACGCAGTATTTT,CASSSTSAGGLGTQYF
TRBJ2-1,-,TRBV9,TRBD2,TGTGCCAGCAGCGAGCGGGATATGGCCTACAATGAGCAGTTCTTC,CASSERDMAYNEQFF
TRBJ1-4,-,TRBV6-4,-,TGTGCCAGCAGTGACTCGAACGGGACACCTAATGAAAAACTGTTTTTT,CASSDSNGTPNEKLFF
TRBJ2-4,-,TRBV4-3,-,TGCGCCAGCAGCCAAGACCCACAAAACATTCAGTACTTC,CASSQDPQNIQYF
TRBJ2-2,-,TRBV9,-,TGTGCCAGCAGCGTAGAAGTTGGGAGGCTGTTTTTT,CASSVEVGRLFF
TRBJ2-4,once,TRBV6-4,-,TGTGCCAGCAGTCGAGCAGGTCTGAAAAACATTCAGTACTTC,CASSRAGLKNIQYF
TRBJ1-2,-,TRBV28,-,TGTGCCAGCAGTTTATCAGGGCGGGCCTATGGCTACACCTTC,CASSLSGRAYGYTF
TRBJ1-5,once,TRBV10-3,-,TGTGCCATCAGTGCTGATTCGGGTGGTGAGCCCCAGCATTTT,CAISADSGGEPQHF
TRBJ2-1,-,TRBV7-3,TRBD2,TGTGCCAGCAGCTTAATGGCGGGAGGATTAATGAATGAGCAGTTCTTC,CASSLMAGGLMNEQFF
TRBJ2-2,-,TRBV7-3,TRBD1,TGTGCCAGCAGCTTAACACCCCCGGACAGGGCGAACACCGGGGAGCTGTTTTTT,CASSLTPPDRANTGELFF
TRBJ1-1,-,TRBV19,TRBD1,TGTGCCAGTAGTATGAAAGGGGGCGTCACTGAAGCTTTCTTT,CASSMKGGVTEAFF
TRBJ2-2,-,TRBV19,-,TGTGCCAGCCGAACAGGGAACGCGAACACCGGGGAGCTGTTTTTT,CASRTGNANTGELFF
TRBJ2-3,-,TRBV5-1,-,TGCGCCAGCAGCTTTGCCCGAGGGGAGTCAGATACGCAGTATTTT,CASSFARGESDTQYF
TRBJ2-1,-,TRBV7-3,TRBD2,TGTGCCAGCAGCTTAGTGGGAGGGCGATCCAACAATGAGCAGTTCTTC,CASSLVGGRSNNEQFF
TRBJ2-6,-,TRBV25-1,-,TGTGCCAGCAGTGATGGATTTGGATCTGGGGCCAACGTCCTGACTTTC,CASSDGFGSGANVLTF
TRBJ2-2,-,TRBV6-1,TRBD1,TGTGCCAGCTCCTCCGGGACAGCGAACACCGGGGAGCTGTTTTTT,CASSSGTANTGELFF
TRBJ1-5,-,TRBV9,-,TGTGCCAGCAGCACCAGACCGGATCCCAATCAGCCCCAGCATTTT,CASSTRPDPNQPQHF
TRBJ1-6,-,TRBV5-1,TRBD1,TGCGCCAGCAGCTTCTATCCGGGACAGGGGTCGGGCTCCTATAATTCACCCCTCCACTTT,CASSFYPGQGSGSYNSPLHF
TRBJ2-7,-,TRBV9,-,TGTGCCAGCAGCGTAGATTTAGACGGCGTTTACGAGCAGTACTTC,CASSVDLDGVYEQYF
TRBJ2-3,-,TRBV5-6,TRBD2,TGTGCCAGCAGCTTTCTAGCGGGAGTGCCAGATACGCAGTATTTT,CASSFLAGVPDTQYF
TRBJ1-1,-,TRBV29-1,-,TGCAGCGTTGAGGGCAGGATGAACACTGAAGCTTTCTTT,CSVEGRMNTEAFF
TRBJ2-1,-,TRBV9,-,TGTGCCAGCAGCGTAGCTGGGGTAGCGGTTGAGGCGAGCTCCTACAATGAGCAGTTCTTC,CASSVAGVAVEASSYNEQFF
TRBJ2-7,-,TRBV11-2,-,TGTGCCAGCAGCTTAAGGTCCCTTACGGAGGAGCAGTACTTC,CASSLRSLTEEQYF
TRBJ1-4,-,TRBV5-1,-,TGCGCCAGCAGCGAAGGACGAGGTAATGAAAAACTGTTTTTT,CASSEGRGNEKLFF
TRBJ2-5,-,TRBV19,-,TGTGCCAGTAGTATCTCGGGGGCCCAAGAGACCCAGTACTTC,CASSISGAQETQYF
TRBJ2-3,-,TRBV5-1,-,TGCGCCAGCAGCTTGGCCGTCGGTCCGGCAGATACGCAGTATTTT,CASSLAVGPADTQYF
TRBJ2-7,-,TRBV28,TRBD2,TGTGCCAGCAGTTCCATGGGACTAGCGGCCGAGAGGGGCGGGCAGTACTTC,CASSSMGLAAERGGQYF
TRBJ1-4,-,TRBV5-4,TRBD1,TGTGCCAGCAGCCCGACAGGGGCAACTAATGAAAAACTGTTTTTT,CASSPTGATNEKLFF